The 7 T cell receptor beta chains in this list originate from one sample, sequenced in a study of metastatic and nonmetastatic thyroid tumors. Using MiXCR, TCRdb re-called clones from the PCR reads. The table lists about 15,000 clones, roughly 21% of them singletons. All patients reached thyroid surgery having received no treatment beforehand. The source material was tumor tissue. The receptors come from a female donor with papillary thyroid cancer or a benign thyroid nodule (not recorded which). Some clones in this sample may be carry-over from other donors' samples.

The V and J genes are TRBV7-2 and TRBJ2-7, with 12 bases aligning to TRBD2. V lost 2 bases and J lost 3; bases outside the gene matches: 11. CDR3 length: 18 residues. Germline values: CDR1 SGHTA, CDR2 FQGNSA. The chain's CDR3 is CASSLRLAGGPWIYEQYF. The CDR3 region has the DNA TGTGCCAGCAGCTTAAGGCTAGCGGGAGGGCCATGGATCTACGAGCAGTACTTC.

V and J are TRBV5-4 and TRBJ1-5; D possibly corresponds to TRBD1 (6 bases). The CDR3 totals 17 residues. Per the germline V gene, CDR1 is SGHNT and CDR2 is YYREEE (reference sequence). V lost 0 bases and J lost 0, with 13 bases in between. The CDR3 DNA reads as TGTGCCAGCAGCTTGGGGACAGTTTTTTGTAGCAATCAGCCCCAGCATTTT. Translating gives CASSLGTVFCSNQPQHF.

This clone was picked up many times. The V gene is TRBV11-3, the J gene TRBJ2-3; perhaps TRBD2 as D (6 bases). In germline, CDR1 is SGHNT, CDR2 YENEEA. V lost 6 bases to trimming and J lost 2 bases, with 18 bases between them. The CDR3 is made up of 16 amino acids. The CDR3 spells CASSPPGRLNTDTQYF. The CDR3 DNA follows: TGTGCCAGCAGTCCTCCCGGGAGACTAAACACAGATACGCAGTATTTT.

This clone is medium-sized by share. The chain links TRBV4-1 to TRBJ2-7; the match to TRBD2 covers 9 bases. This CDR3 is 17 amino acids long. The germline V gene encodes CDR1 MGHRA and CDR2 YSYEKL. J gave up 1 base and V 0 bases, and 7 bases lay outside the gene matches. The CDR3, as DNA: TGCGCCAGCAGCCAAGATAGGGGGCTAGCGGGGTCCTACGAGCAGTACTTC. Amino acid sequence: CASSQDRGLAGSYEQYF.

The count of this clone is one. The rearrangement joins TRBV20-1 to TRBJ2-7; the D gene is possibly TRBD2 (5 bases). V shed 8 bases and J shed 1 base, with 18 bases lying between them. Germline loops: CDR1 DFQATT, CDR2 SNEGSKA (reference sequence). This CDR3 has 14 amino acids. In DNA form, the CDR3 reads TGCAGTTCGGGATGGACTCACCCTTCCTACGAGCAGTACTTC. Translated: CSSGWTHPSYEQYF.

In this sample, this clone turned up a few times. The same CDR3 also results from other DNA sequences found in this sample. The gene calls are TRBV10-3 and TRBJ1-1, with D uncertain. This CDR3 has 13 residues. Germline lookup yields CDR1 ENHRY and CDR2 SYGVKD. The germline V and J ends were trimmed by 2 bases and 0 bases, with 4 bases remaining between them. CDR3 amino acids: CAISESLNTEAFF. In DNA, the CDR3 is TGTGCCATCAGTGAGAGCTTGAACACTGAAGCTTTCTTT.

This clone is classed as medium-sized. The rearrangement links TRBV5-1 to TRBJ1-6; 8 nucleotides match TRBD1. The CDR3 sequence is 15 residues long. Losses at the gene ends were 4 bases for V and 7 bases for J; bases not matched to a gene: 7. CDR1 and CDR2 from the germline V gene are SGHRS and YFSETQ. This CDR3 is CASSLRQGLNSPLHF. The CDR3 DNA follows: TGCGCCAGCAGCCTAAGACAGGGGTTGAATTCACCCCTCCACTTT. The full variable domain, its missing parts supplied by reference TRBV5-1 and TRBJ1-6, is KAGVTQTPRYLIKTRGQQVTLSCSPISGHRSVSWYQQTPGQGLQFLFEYFSETQRNKGNFPGRFSGRQFSNSRSEMNVSTLELGDSALYLCASSLRQGLNSPLHFGNGTRLTVT.